The sequence of this T cell receptor beta chain was determined in a study of shared clonotypes between healthy human individuals. Study outcomes and limitations: What naive subsets generally showed was a larger estimated richness than memory subsets showed.

This table comes from immunoSEQ multiplex PCR, and its TCRdb copy is limited to in-frame clones, with some not included. This table holds roughly 2.4 million clones, around 95% found once. Donors were healthy HIV-negative adults without recently reported acute infections or vaccinations. The CDR3 extends over 14 amino acids. The germline CDR1 and CDR2 sequences are SGHRS and YFSETQ. The ends were cut back, 1 base at V and 0 bases at J, with 4 bases in the middle. This clone is a singleton in its sample. Its matching antigen is unknown. The sample was naive CD4+ T cells sorted from blood. The subset here: CD45RA+ positively selected. The chain uses TRBV5-1 and TRBJ2-2, with D uncertain. The receptor was derived from a man aged 18 to 29 in good health. The CDR3 loop reads CASSLTTNTGELFF. In DNA, the CDR3 is TGCGCCAGCAGCTTGACAACGAACACCGGGGAGCTGTTTTTT.